The following is a T cell receptor (beta chain) sequence with its context. Its matching antigen is unknown. The data are from a study of T cell responses to AZD1222 COVID-19 vaccine. Study conclusions and caveats: Spike-specific TCRs gained breadth and depth after people received two AZD1222 doses. The span of vaccine-associated CD4 TCRs extended across spike, with dominance at 160-218 and 743-854. A mostly white British donor set with more females was recruited, and clonal diversity was possibly underestimated.

Germline assignment: CDR1 SQVTM and CDR2 ANQGSEA. The CDR3 has 11 residues. V gave up 2 bases and J gave up 3 bases, with 5 bases separating them. Profiling relied on immunoSEQ multiplex PCR, and the TCRdb table lists in-frame clones only, not all of them. Of 100,000 or so clones detected, more than 85% appear once; the ten largest clones hold 4% to 6%. The chain is built from TRBV29-1 and TRBJ2-7; D is undetermined. This sequence was found in an adult in good health. Source: peripheral blood, taken on day 0 of AZD1222 vaccination. In DNA form, the CDR3 reads TGCAGCGTTGAAAACAGCTACGAGCAGTACTTC. Translation gives CSVENSYEQYF.